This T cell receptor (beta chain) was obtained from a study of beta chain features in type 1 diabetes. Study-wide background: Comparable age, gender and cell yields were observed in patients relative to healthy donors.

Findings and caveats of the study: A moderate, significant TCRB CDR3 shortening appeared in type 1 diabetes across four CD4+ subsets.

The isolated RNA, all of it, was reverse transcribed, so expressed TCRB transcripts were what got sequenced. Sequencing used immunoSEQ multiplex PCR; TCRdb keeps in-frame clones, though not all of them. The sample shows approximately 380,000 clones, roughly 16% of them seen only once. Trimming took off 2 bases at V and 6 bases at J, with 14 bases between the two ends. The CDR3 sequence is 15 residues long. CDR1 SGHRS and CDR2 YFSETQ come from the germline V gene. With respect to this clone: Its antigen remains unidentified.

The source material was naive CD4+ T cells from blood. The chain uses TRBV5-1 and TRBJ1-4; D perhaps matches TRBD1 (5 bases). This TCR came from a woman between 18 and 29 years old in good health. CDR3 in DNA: TGCGCCAGCAGCTTTACAGGCGTCCCGGATGAAAAACTGTTTTTT. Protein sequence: CASSFTGVPDEKLFF. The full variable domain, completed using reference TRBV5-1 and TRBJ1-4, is KAGVTQTPRYLIKTRGQQVTLSCSPISGHRSVSWYQQTPGQGLQFLFEYFSETQRNKGNFPGRFSGRQFSNSRSEMNVSTLELGDSALYLCASSFTGVPDEKLFFGSGTQLSVL.